The clone carrying this TCR beta chain has a handful of counts. As yet, its antigen is unknown. Semi-nested PCR with Nested Universal Primer A followed constant-region reverse priming of full-length variable regions. TCRdb ran MiXCR on the 5' RACE reads and lists one entry per CDR3 protein. The data contain 20,000 to 25,000 distinct CDR3 sequences, around 30% of them singletons. J gave up 10 bases and V 6 bases, and 7 bases lay outside the gene matches. The CDR3 is 13 amino acids. Germline lookup yields CDR1 MNHEY and CDR2 SVGAGI. General study findings and limits: Tumor-infiltrating Treg TCR alpha and beta sequences overlapped most with tumor naive CD4+ T cells, then blood naive. The larger cohort examined one V-J beta rearrangement, not whole repertoires.

The receptor's source is a female donor with breast cancer. The specimen sequenced was tumor-infiltrating naive CD4+ T cells sorted from the breast tumor. The subset: naive CD4+ T cells, CD4+CD45RA+CD25-. The V and J genes are TRBV6-5 and TRBJ2-1; the match to TRBD2 covers 9 bases. The CDR3 region has the DNA TGTGCCAGCAGACCTACCCTAGCGGGAGAGCAGTTCTTC. It is translated as CASRPTLAGEQFF.